This T cell receptor beta chain derives from a study of glioma-infiltrating T cells. General observations from the study: Very few CDR3 sequences were shared between tissue and blood. Non-neoplastic patients had below-expected tissue-blood divergence, while all gliomas exceeded expectation.

Amplification of TCR alpha and beta CDR3 regions from RNA used iRepertoire nested multiplex PCR. For one-step reverse transcription and amplification, roughly 100-400 ng of tissue mRNA or PBMC total RNA was used. Via MiXCR, TCRdb re-called the multiplex PCR reads, giving one row per CDR3 protein. The data show several thousand distinct CDR3 sequences, with roughly 45% seen just once and less than 50% held by the top ten. Germline V gene data show CDR1 as SGHVS and CDR2 as FQNEAQ. V lost 6 bases and J 0 bases, leaving 12 bases between the germline ends. The CDR3 length is 15 residues. By share of the sample, this clonotype is medium-sized. What it recognizes is unknown.

The TCR sequence derives from a human donor with low-grade glioma or glioblastoma, undergoing nonglioma brain surgery, or in good health (not recorded which). This chain links TRBV7-8 with TRBJ2-1; weak D call: TRBD1 (6 bases). The sequenced sample was glioma tissue, nonneoplastic brain tissue, or PBMCs (not recorded which). The CDR3 is CASRTRDNSYNEQFF. The CDR3 DNA reads TGTGCCAGCAGAACCCGGGACAACTCCTACAATGAGCAGTTCTTC.